This TCR beta chain is drawn from a study of blood T cell repertoires in COVID-19. About the research overall: Samples of COVID-19 (acute and convalescent) were obtained from the United States, Italy and Spain.

In the source study's methods: Reference gene primers were amplified, and this amplification served to estimate nucleated cell counts. Assay: immunoSEQ multiplex PCR; the TCRdb copy retains only in-frame clones and omits some. Clone size and V and J calls were adopted from that table, with D and trimming inferred from the DNA. The table records 50,000 to 75,000 clones, 79% of them present only once. The CDR3 is 14 residues long. J was trimmed by 6 bases and V by 4 bases; bases with no gene match: 6. Germline CDR1 is SNHLY and CDR2 is FYNNEI. This clonotype was sampled from a man aged 60 to 69 with acute or convalescent COVID-19. What was sequenced was peripheral blood. The rearrangement joins TRBV2 to TRBJ1-5, with 7 bases lining up with TRBD1. The CDR3 bases are TGTGCCAGCAGTGGACAGGGAATGGGTCAGCCCCAGCATTTT. Translated: CASSGQGMGQPQHF.